These 16 T cell receptor beta chains share one sample of origin, sequenced in a study of T-cell reconstitution after alpha-beta-depleted transplantation in children. Researchers prepared the TCRbeta library using unique molecular identifiers, the study reports. TCRdb fed the PCR reads into MiXCR, producing one record per CDR3 protein. The sample lists under 140,000 distinct CDR3 sequences, about a tenth occurring once. The specimen was PBMCs from the stem cell graft donor, collected from the stem cell graft. The receptors here all came from a human donor who donated a stem cell graft to a child with acute lymphoblastic leukemia.

As to this clonotype: Given a much more abundant clone one base away, this may be a read error. The chain employs TRBV15 and TRBJ2-5, with D possibly matching TRBD2 (5 bases). CDR3 size: 13 residues. Trimming left V 4 bases short and J 4 bases short, with 10 bases between. Germline V CDR1 and CDR2: LNHNV, YYDKDF (reference sequence). CDR3 DNA sequence: TGTGCCACCAGCATACCCGGGATAGAGACCCAGTACTTC. It encodes CATSIPGIETQYF.

This clonotype was picked up many times. CDR3 coding DNA: TGCAGTGCTAGAGATAACCTAGCGGGGTTTAAATTCTACGAGCAGTACTTC. Protein product: CSARDNLAGFKFYEQYF. The chain couples TRBV20-1 to TRBJ2-7, with 9 bases fitting TRBD2. The trim removed 0 bases at V and 3 bases at J, leaving 12 bases unmatched. Germline V gene sequence: CDR1 DFQATT, CDR2 SNEGSKA (reference sequence). There are 17 residues in the CDR3.

The chain uses TRBV5-1 and TRBJ2-7; perhaps TRBD2 as D (6 bases). Germline CDR1 is SGHRS and CDR2 is YFSETQ. The ends were cut back, 7 bases at V and 5 bases at J, with 16 bases in the middle. The CDR3 consists of 13 residues. Here the CDR3 DNA reads TGCGCCAGCTCCCTAGCGAACACCCACGAGCAGTACTTC. This gives the protein CASSLANTHEQYF. The full variable domain, completed using reference TRBV5-1 and TRBJ2-7, is KAGVTQTPRYLIKTRGQQVTLSCSPISGHRSVSWYQQTPGQGLQFLFEYFSETQRNKGNFPGRFSGRQFSNSRSEMNVSTLELGDSALYLCASSLANTHEQYFGPGTRLTVT.

This clonotype was detected ten times or more. The V call is TRBV7-9, the J call TRBJ1-1, with 7 positions matching TRBD1. The J segment lost 11 bases and the V segment lost 5 bases, leaving 5 bases of the junction unmatched. From germline, CDR1 is SEHNR and CDR2 FQNEAQ (reference sequence). The CDR3 extends over 11 amino acids. CDR3 in amino acids: CASSGRGFAFF. CDR3 in DNA: TGTGCCAGCAGCGGCAGGGGGTTCGCTTTCTTT.

This clonotype was observed many times. V and J are TRBV21-1 and TRBJ2-2; TRBD1 was called by the table and not checked on the DNA. TRBV21-1 is termed a pseudogene. CDR3 length: 16 amino acids. The CDR3 spells CASSQGATTYTGELFF. The DNA for the CDR3 is TGTGCCAGCTCACAGGGGGCTACGACGTACACCGGGGAGCTGTTTTTT.

This clonotype was seen at least ten times. The chain joins TRBV11-2 to TRBJ1-2; no firm D call. CDR3 length: 11 amino acids. V was shortened by 5 bases and J by 6 bases, with 7 bases between the two germline ends. In germline, CDR1 is SGHAT, CDR2 FQNNGV. The CDR3 here is CASSPGNGYTF. CDR3 DNA: TGTGCCAGCAGCCCCGGCAATGGCTACACCTTC.

This clonotype was recorded at least ten times. The rearrangement uses TRBV27 and TRBJ1-2; weak D call: TRBD1 (5 bases). Looked up from germline, CDR1 is MNHEY and CDR2 is SMNVEV (reference sequence). V lost 2 bases and J 4 bases, leaving 20 bases between the germline ends. The CDR3 is 17 residues long. CDR3 bases: TGTGCCAGCAGTTTAACCCGGACAACCCATTTCTTCTATGGCTACACCTTC. The encoded protein is CASSLTRTTHFFYGYTF.

The sample holds many counts of this clonotype. The rearrangement uses TRBV10-3 and TRBJ2-7; maybe TRBD1 (5 bases). Germline V gene data show CDR1 as ENHRY and CDR2 as SYGVKD. Trimming pared 3 bases from V and 5 bases from J, leaving 17 bases between. The CDR3 totals 15 residues. CDR3 nucleotides: TGTGCCATCAGTGACCCCTGGCAGGGATCAGACGAGCAGTACTTC. It yields the protein CAISDPWQGSDEQYF.

This clonotype has at least ten counts. The chain carries TRBV11-2 and TRBJ2-7; TRBD1 agrees at 9 bases. This CDR3 has 15 amino acids. The germline V gene has CDR1 SGHAT and CDR2 FQNNGV. V lost 5 bases and J lost 2; bases outside the gene matches: 7. This chain's CDR3 is CASSLQGQGTYEQYF. CDR3 coding DNA: TGTGCCAGCAGCCTCCAGGGACAGGGAACCTACGAGCAGTACTTC.

This clonotype was found many times. This sequence joins TRBV10-3 and TRBJ1-2; the match to TRBD1 covers 9 bases. The CDR3 is made up of 15 amino acids. J was trimmed by 4 bases and V by 5 bases; bases with no gene match: 8. The germline gives CDR1 ENHRY, CDR2 SYGVKD. CDR3 protein: CAISPGTGLGYGYTF. The DNA of the CDR3 is TGTGCCATCAGTCCCGGGACAGGGTTAGGCTATGGCTACACCTTC.

This clonotype has ten or more counts. The chain links TRBV5-1 to TRBJ2-4, with 7 bases matching TRBD2. Per the germline V gene, CDR1 is SGHRS and CDR2 is YFSETQ. Unmatched junction bases numbered 5, after V lost 0 bases and J lost 2 bases. The CDR3 consists of 16 residues. The CDR3 DNA sequence: TGCGCCAGCAGCTTGGGCGGGAGCACTACCAAAAACATTCAGTACTTC. This sequence encodes CASSLGGSTTKNIQYF.

This clonotype was recorded at least ten times. The rearrangement uses TRBV11-2 and TRBJ2-3; 8 positions match TRBD1. CDR1 SGHAT and CDR2 FQNNGV come from the germline V gene. CDR3 length: 15 residues. Losses at the gene ends were 5 bases for V and 2 bases for J; bases not matched to a gene: 6. The CDR3 is CASSRRTGLTDTQYF. As DNA, the CDR3 is TGTGCCAGCAGCCGTCGGACAGGGCTCACAGATACGCAGTATTTT.

This clonotype was observed at least ten times. V is TRBV6-1 and J is TRBJ1-6, with 9 bases aligning to TRBD1. V lost 6 bases, J lost 2 bases, and 5 bases stayed unmatched. The CDR3 runs 16 residues. The germline gives CDR1 MNHNS, CDR2 SASEGT. The CDR3 nucleotides are TGTGCCAGCAGAGACAGGGGGGACACCTATAATTCACCCCTCCACTTT. This encodes CASRDRGDTYNSPLHF.

This clonotype appeared many times. The CDR3, as DNA: TGCGCCAGCAGCAAGACAGGGGATGGCTACACCTTC. It specifies CASSKTGDGYTF. V gene TRBV5-1 combines with J gene TRBJ1-2; 8 bases are a match to TRBD1. Germline-derived CDR1 and CDR2 are SGHRS and YFSETQ. The CDR3 is 12 residues long. Germline trimming cut 4 bases from V and 6 bases from J; bases unmatched to any gene: 2.

In this sample, this clonotype turned up many times. This chain uses TRBV9 with TRBJ2-2; 8 bases line up with TRBD2. The CDR3 is 18 amino acids. Germline loops: CDR1 SGDLS, CDR2 YYNGEE. Germline trimming cut 1 base from V and 0 bases from J; bases unmatched to any gene: 8. The CDR3 region has the DNA TGTGCCAGCAGCGTATTTGCGGGAGGTGTTGCGAACACCGGGGAGCTGTTTTTT. Translated, it gives CASSVFAGGVANTGELFF.

In its sample, this clonotype was seen many times. The V and J genes are TRBV27 and TRBJ1-1; TRBD1 matches 7 bases. There are 11 residues in the CDR3. Germline CDR1 MNHEY, CDR2 SMNVEV (reference sequence). Germline trimming cut 5 bases from V and 7 bases from J; bases unmatched to any gene: 1. CDR3 in amino acids: CASSAGGEAFF. The CDR3 DNA reads TGTGCCAGCAGTGCAGGGGGTGAAGCTTTCTTT.